This record looks at one TCR beta chain sequence and its context. The CDR3 spans 12 residues. The germline gives CDR1 ENHRY, CDR2 SYGVKD. Trimming removed 10 bases at V and 9 bases at J, with 18 bases between. PCR was performed a second time for about 7 to 12 cycles using a sample-barcoded 5' primer and a J-beta primer mix. TCRdb called the 5' RACE reads again in MiXCR, with one record for every CDR3 protein. The sample consists of roughly 650,000 distinct CDR3 sequences, around 32% of them appearing once. This sample was included in a study of blood T cells in healthy people across ages. This clonotype was obtained from a woman of 80 years or more in good health. The chain recombines TRBV10-3 with TRBJ2-5, with D perhaps TRBD1 or TRBD2 (5 bases each). The sample consisted of blood. This CDR3 reads CASRADAGAQYF. CDR3 nucleotide sequence: TGTGCCAGCAGGGCAGACGCCGGGGCCCAGTACTTC.